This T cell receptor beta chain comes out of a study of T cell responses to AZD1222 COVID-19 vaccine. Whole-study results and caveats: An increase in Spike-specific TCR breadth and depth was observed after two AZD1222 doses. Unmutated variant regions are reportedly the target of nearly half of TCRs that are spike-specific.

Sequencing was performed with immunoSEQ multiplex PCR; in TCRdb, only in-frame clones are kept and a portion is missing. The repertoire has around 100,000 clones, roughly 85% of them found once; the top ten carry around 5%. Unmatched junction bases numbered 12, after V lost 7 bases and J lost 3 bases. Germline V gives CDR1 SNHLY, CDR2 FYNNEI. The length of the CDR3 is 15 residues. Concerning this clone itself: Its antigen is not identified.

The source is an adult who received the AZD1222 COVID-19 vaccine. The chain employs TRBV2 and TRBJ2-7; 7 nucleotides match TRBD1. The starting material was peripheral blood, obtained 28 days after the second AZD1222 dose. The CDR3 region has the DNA TGTGCCAGCACACTCCAACAGGGGTTGCTCTACGAGCAGTACTTC. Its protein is CASTLQQGLLYEQYF.